The 14 T cell receptor beta chains below were found in one sample sequenced in a study of T cells in Graves' hyperthyroidism and ophthalmopathy. There were TCR beta CDR3 regions amplified from RNA transcripts. With the HTBI primer set, the TCR CDR3 went through a first round of RT-PCR. TCRdb redid the calling of the multiplex PCR reads with MiXCR, one entry per CDR3 protein. The table includes fewer than 750,000 distinct CDR3 sequences, approximately 44% detected once. Material: peripheral blood or thyroid tissue (not recorded which). The source of these receptors is a woman aged 18-35 years with Graves' hyperthyroidism.

The chain carries TRBV7-6 and TRBJ2-7; TRBD2 aligns across 8 bases. Germline values: CDR1 SGHVS, CDR2 FNYEAQ. The CDR3 totals 12 residues. This CDR3 reads CARSGSSYEQYF. DNA for the CDR3: TGTGCTAGGAGCGGGAGCTCCTACGAGCAGTACTTC. The full variable domain, completed using reference TRBV7-6 and TRBJ2-7, is GAGVSQSPRYKVTKRGQDVALRCDPISGHVSLYWYRQALGQGPEFLTYFNYEAQQDKSGLPNDRFSAERPEGSISTLTIQRTEQRDSAMYRCARSGSSYEQYFGPGTRLTVT.

The sample holds many counts of this clonotype. The V call is TRBV12-3 or TRBV12-4, the J call TRBJ2-7, with 10 bases aligning to TRBD1. Trimming took 5 bases from V and 7 from J; bases not matched to a gene: 2. This CDR3 region has 12 residues. CDR3 sequence: CASSGTGEEQYF. CDR3 sequence (DNA): TGTGCCAGCAGTGGGACAGGGGAGGAGCAGTACTTC.

V is TRBV19 and J is TRBJ2-7; 7 bases match TRBD1. V shed 5 bases and J 3 bases; nucleotides not matched to a gene: 7. The CDR3 runs 14 residues. Germline loops: CDR1 LNHDA, CDR2 SQIVND (reference sequence). This CDR3 reads CASSVRQGDYEQYF. CDR3 bases: TGTGCCAGTAGTGTCCGACAGGGAGACTACGAGCAGTACTTC.

A note on this clonotype: A read error is likely, as this CDR3 ends without the conserved phenylalanine or tryptophan. The chain couples TRBV5-1 to TRBJ1-1, with D unresolved. This CDR3 region has 13 residues. Trimming left V 4 bases short and J 0 bases short, with 7 bases between. CDR1 is SGHRS and CDR2 is YFSETQ in the germline V gene. Written as DNA, the CDR3 is TGCGCCAGCAGCACCGGACTGAACACTGAAGCTTTCTCT. Translating it yields CASSTGLNTEAFS.

Only a few counts were recorded for this clonotype. No DNA is shown, since the ends of the CDR3 on it are uncertain; the CDR3 is the one TCRdb lists. The chain links TRBV25-1 to TRBJ2-7; the table gives TRBD1 as D, unverified against the DNA. The CDR3 is 12 amino acids in total, end residues counted. Germline V CDR1 and CDR2: MGHDK, SYGVNS. CDR3 region: CASSVGQGALYF.

This clonotype occurred once. The chain couples TRBV7-2 to TRBJ1-2; perhaps TRBD1 as D (6 bases). This CDR3 contains 13 residues. V dropped 2 bases and J dropped 6 bases, with 10 bases sitting between them. Germline V gene sequence: CDR1 SGHTA, CDR2 FQGNSA. Here the CDR3 DNA reads TGTGCCAGCAGCTTAACGAGGGGGAATGGCTACACCTTC. This sequence encodes CASSLTRGNGYTF.

This clonotype was counted ten times or more. The gene calls are TRBV11-3 and TRBJ1-5; no reliable D call. V lost 2 bases and J 3 bases, leaving 11 bases between the germline ends. CDR3 length: 15 amino acids. CDR1 and CDR2 from the germline V gene are SGHNT and YENEEA. The CDR3 loop reads CASSLHRAPNQPQHF. The CDR3 DNA follows: TGTGCCAGCAGCTTACATAGGGCCCCCAATCAGCCCCAGCATTTT.

This clonotype occurred many times. V is TRBV12-3 or TRBV12-4 and J is TRBJ1-2; TRBD1 matches 7 bases. The CDR3 totals 16 residues. Trimming at V came to 2 bases and at J to 3 bases, leaving 9 bases not matched to a gene. The CDR3 loop is CASSLTFGQADYGYTF. In DNA, the CDR3 is TGTGCCAGCAGTTTAACATTCGGACAGGCGGACTATGGCTACACCTTC.

The V and J genes are TRBV9 and TRBJ2-4; 7 positions match TRBD2. The germline gives CDR1 SGDLS, CDR2 YYNGEE. There are 14 residues in the CDR3. The junction had 9 bases not matched to a gene; V was cut back by 2 bases and J by 10 bases. CDR3 in DNA: TGTGCCAGCAGCGTCGACCTCCGGGAGGAAATTCAGTACTTC. Translated, it gives CASSVDLREEIQYF.

The rearrangement joins TRBV2 to TRBJ1-5, with D perhaps matching TRBD1 (6 bases). Per germline, CDR1 SNHLY and CDR2 FYNNEI. The V and J ends lost 6 bases and 2 bases respectively, with 11 bases between them. The CDR3 totals 14 residues. DNA for the CDR3: TGTGCCAGCAGATGGACAGAGCGCAATCAGCCCCAGCATTTT. It codes for CASRWTERNQPQHF.

This clonotype was counted many times. The chain recombines TRBV7-9 with TRBJ2-7; D might be TRBD1 (7 bases). The CDR3 spans 15 residues. The V and J ends lost 4 bases and 4 bases respectively, with 17 bases between them. Germline V lookup: CDR1 SEHNR, CDR2 FQNEAQ (reference sequence). DNA for the CDR3: TGTGCCAGCAGCTCCACCACGACAGGGAGGTACGAGCAGTACTTC. As protein: CASSSTTTGRYEQYF.

This clonotype appeared many times. The chain has TRBV10-3 and TRBJ1-5, with a tentative D call TRBD1 (5 bases). Germline values: CDR1 ENHRY, CDR2 SYGVKD. The CDR3 has 16 residues. The V end lost 0 bases, the J end lost 9 bases, and 18 bases lay between the germline ends. The DNA of the CDR3 is TGTGCCATCAGTGAGTCAGTCATCAGGGAGATTGGGCCCCAGCATTTT. It specifies CAISESVIREIGPQHF.

This clonotype was recorded at least ten times. The chain recombines TRBV2 with TRBJ1-5; TRBD1 agrees at 7 bases. V gave up 5 bases and J gave up 7 bases; unmatched junction bases: 8. The CDR3 runs to 14 residues. Germline V CDR1 and CDR2: SNHLY, FYNNEI. This CDR3 is CASSRDRVGQPQHF. As DNA, the CDR3 is TGTGCCAGCAGTAGAGACAGGGTGGGCCAGCCCCAGCATTTT.

This clonotype was seen a single time. A read error may account for a junction end that differs from germline. This rearrangement joins TRBV7-4 to TRBJ1-1; TRBD1 aligns across 9 bases. CDR1 SGHVT and CDR2 SQSDAQ come from the germline V gene. The CDR3 totals 12 residues. Here the CDR3 reads CASSLAAGQGNF. CDR3 DNA: TGTGCCAGCAGCTTAGCGGCAGGACAGGGGAACTTT.